These 6 T cell receptor beta chains were all obtained from the same sample, sequenced in a study of blood T cell repertoires in COVID-19. The assay was immunoSEQ multiplex PCR, and TCRdb's table has in-frame clones only and misses some. This sample yields about 69,000 clones, of which about nine tenths are seen a single time; 5% to 5.5% belongs to the top ten. Sequencing input: peripheral blood. These TCRs come from a woman aged 18-29 years with acute or convalescent COVID-19.

This clone has a single count. Sequence at one end of the junction differs from germline and may be a read error. This rearrangement joins TRBV6-2 or TRBV6-3 to TRBJ2-2, with D possibly being TRBD1 (8 bases). CDR3 size: 12 residues. The germline gives CDR1 MNHEY, CDR2 SVGEGT. CDR3 sequence reads: CASSTYRGGLFF. In nucleotides, the CDR3 is TGTGCCAGCAGCACCTACAGGGGGGGGCTGTTTTTT.

This chain connects TRBV11-2 to TRBJ2-7; 8 bases align to TRBD1. This CDR3 has 14 residues. V lost 4 bases, J lost 5 bases, and 7 bases stayed unmatched. Germline CDR1 and CDR2: SGHAT and FQNNGV. The CDR3 coding sequence is TGTGCCAGCAGCTCACCGGGACAGGCCAACGAGCAGTACTTC. Its protein is CASSSPGQANEQYF.

This chain joins TRBV30 and TRBJ2-2, with D possibly TRBD2 on 5 matching bases. Germline loops: CDR1 GTSNPN, CDR2 SVGIG (reference sequence). The V gene lost 1 base and the J gene lost 7 bases, with 13 bases spanning the gap. CDR3 length equals 14 residues. The CDR3, as DNA: TGTGCCTGGAGTGCCCACCGGAGCGGCGGGGAGCTGTTTTTT. Its protein product is CAWSAHRSGGELFF.

The gene calls are TRBV3-1 (or the pseudogene TRBV3-2) and TRBJ2-7; 7 bases line up with TRBD2. Germline CDR1 reads LGHDT; CDR2 reads YNNKEL (reference sequence). Losses at the gene ends were 4 bases for V and 3 bases for J; bases not matched to a gene: 6. The CDR3 runs 14 residues. The CDR3 is CASSPPGGLYEQYF. The CDR3 coding sequence is TGTGCCAGCAGCCCACCGGGGGGACTCTACGAGCAGTACTTC.

The V gene is TRBV28, the J gene TRBJ2-1, with 8 bases identical to TRBD2. Germline CDR1 and CDR2: MDHEN and SYDVKM. The CDR3 length is 14 residues. V dropped 3 bases and J dropped 10; count of bases not matched to a gene: 8. The CDR3 here is CASSFRGGLGEQFF. The CDR3 DNA follows: TGTGCCAGCAGTTTTCGGGGGGGCCTGGGGGAGCAGTTCTTC.

This clone was detected a few times. The chain links TRBV6-2 or TRBV6-3 to TRBJ1-2; 10 positions agree with TRBD1. This CDR3 has 20 amino acids. The germline gives CDR1 MNHEY, CDR2 SVGEGT. The junction had 17 bases not matched to a gene; V was cut back by 2 bases and J by 2 bases. Here the CDR3 reads CASSYTSLGTGQGSNYGYTF. The CDR3, as DNA: TGTGCCAGCAGTTACACGTCGCTGGGGACGGGACAGGGGAGCAACTATGGCTACACCTTC.